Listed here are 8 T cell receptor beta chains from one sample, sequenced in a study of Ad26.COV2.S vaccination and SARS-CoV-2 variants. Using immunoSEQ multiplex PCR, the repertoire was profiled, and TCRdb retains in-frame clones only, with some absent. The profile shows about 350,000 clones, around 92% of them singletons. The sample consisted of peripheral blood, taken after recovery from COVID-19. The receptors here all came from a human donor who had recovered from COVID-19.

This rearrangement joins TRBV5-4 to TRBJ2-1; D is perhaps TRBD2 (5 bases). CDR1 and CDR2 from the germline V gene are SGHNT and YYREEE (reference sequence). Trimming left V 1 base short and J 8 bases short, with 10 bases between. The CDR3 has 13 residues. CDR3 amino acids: CASSLTGVDEQFF. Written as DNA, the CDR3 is TGTGCCAGCAGCTTGACCGGGGTCGATGAGCAGTTCTTC.

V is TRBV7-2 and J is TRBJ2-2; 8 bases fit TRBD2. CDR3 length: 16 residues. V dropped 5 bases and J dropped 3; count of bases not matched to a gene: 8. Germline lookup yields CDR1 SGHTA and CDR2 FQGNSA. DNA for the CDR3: TGTGCCAGCAGCGTTAACGGGGGGGCCGACACCGGGGAGCTGTTTTTT. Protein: CASSVNGGADTGELFF. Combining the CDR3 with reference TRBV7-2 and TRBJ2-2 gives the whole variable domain GAGVSQSPSNKVTEKGKDVELRCDPISGHTALYWYRQSLGQGLEFLIYFQGNSAPDKSGLPSDRFSAERTGGSVSTLTIQRTQQEDSAVYLCASSVNGGADTGELFFGEGSRLTVL.

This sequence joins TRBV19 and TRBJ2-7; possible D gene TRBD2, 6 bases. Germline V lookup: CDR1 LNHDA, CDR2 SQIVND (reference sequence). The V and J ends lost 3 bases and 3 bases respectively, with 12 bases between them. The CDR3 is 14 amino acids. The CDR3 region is CASSIGGVGYEQYF. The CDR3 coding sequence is TGTGCCAGTAGTATCGGAGGGGTTGGCTACGAGCAGTACTTC.

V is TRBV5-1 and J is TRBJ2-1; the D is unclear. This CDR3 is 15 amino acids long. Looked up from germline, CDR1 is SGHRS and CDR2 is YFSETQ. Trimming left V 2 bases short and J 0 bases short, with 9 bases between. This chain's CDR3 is CASSLGPTSYNEQFF. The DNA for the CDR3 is TGCGCCAGCAGCTTAGGGCCCACCTCCTACAATGAGCAGTTCTTC.

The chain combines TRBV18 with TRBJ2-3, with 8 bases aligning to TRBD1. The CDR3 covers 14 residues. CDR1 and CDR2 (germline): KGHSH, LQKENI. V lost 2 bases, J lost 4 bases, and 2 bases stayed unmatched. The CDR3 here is CASSPGQGADTQYF. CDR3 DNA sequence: TGTGCCAGCTCACCAGGACAGGGTGCAGATACGCAGTATTTT.

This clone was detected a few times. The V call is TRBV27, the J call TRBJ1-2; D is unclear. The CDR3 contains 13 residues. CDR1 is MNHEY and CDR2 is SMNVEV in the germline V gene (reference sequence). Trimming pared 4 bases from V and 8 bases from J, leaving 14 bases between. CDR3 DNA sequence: TGTGCCAGCAGTTCTCCGATGATCAAGGGCTACACCTTC. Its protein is CASSSPMIKGYTF.

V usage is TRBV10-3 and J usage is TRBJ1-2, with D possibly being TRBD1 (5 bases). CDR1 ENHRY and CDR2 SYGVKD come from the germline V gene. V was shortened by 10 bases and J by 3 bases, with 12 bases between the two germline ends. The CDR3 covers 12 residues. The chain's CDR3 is CASAGTYYGYTF. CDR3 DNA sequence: TGTGCCAGCGCCGGGACCTACTATGGCTACACCTTC.

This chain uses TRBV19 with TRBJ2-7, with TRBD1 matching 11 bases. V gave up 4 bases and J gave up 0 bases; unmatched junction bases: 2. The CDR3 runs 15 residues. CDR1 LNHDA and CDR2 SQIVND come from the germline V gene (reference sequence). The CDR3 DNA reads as TGTGCCAGTAGTACAGGGACAGGGGGCTCCTACGAGCAGTACTTC. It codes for CASSTGTGGSYEQYF.